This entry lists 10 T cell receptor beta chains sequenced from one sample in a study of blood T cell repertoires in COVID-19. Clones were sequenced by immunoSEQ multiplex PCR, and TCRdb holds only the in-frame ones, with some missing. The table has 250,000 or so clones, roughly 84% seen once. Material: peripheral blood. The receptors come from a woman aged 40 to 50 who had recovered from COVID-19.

CDR3 in DNA: TGTGCCAGCAGTGAGCCTTCTGCCGGGACAGTGGCCTACGAGCAGTACTTC. Encoded protein: CASSEPSAGTVAYEQYF. This chain connects TRBV6-1 to TRBJ2-7; 7 bases match TRBD1. The J segment lost 2 bases and the V segment lost 3 bases, leaving 13 bases of the junction unmatched. The CDR3 is made up of 17 amino acids. Looked up from germline, CDR1 is MNHNS and CDR2 is SASEGT.

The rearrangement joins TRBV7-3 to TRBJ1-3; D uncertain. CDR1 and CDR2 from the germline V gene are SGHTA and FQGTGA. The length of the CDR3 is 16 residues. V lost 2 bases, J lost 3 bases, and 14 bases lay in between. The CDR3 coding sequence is TGTGCCAGCAGCTTAGATCCCTTGCTCGGTGGAAACACCATATATTTT. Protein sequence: CASSLDPLLGGNTIYF.

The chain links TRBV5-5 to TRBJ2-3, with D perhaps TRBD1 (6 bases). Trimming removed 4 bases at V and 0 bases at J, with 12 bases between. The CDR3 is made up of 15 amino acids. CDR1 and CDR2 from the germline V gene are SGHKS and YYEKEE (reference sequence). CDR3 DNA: TGTGCCAGCAGCCTGGACAGTACTAGCACAGATACGCAGTATTTT. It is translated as CASSLDSTSTDTQYF.

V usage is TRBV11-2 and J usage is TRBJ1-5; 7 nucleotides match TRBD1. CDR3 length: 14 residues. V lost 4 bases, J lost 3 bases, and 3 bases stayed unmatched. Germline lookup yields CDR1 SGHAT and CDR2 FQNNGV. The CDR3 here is CASSSDRINQPQHF. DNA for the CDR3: TGTGCCAGCAGCTCGGACAGGATCAATCAGCCCCAGCATTTT.

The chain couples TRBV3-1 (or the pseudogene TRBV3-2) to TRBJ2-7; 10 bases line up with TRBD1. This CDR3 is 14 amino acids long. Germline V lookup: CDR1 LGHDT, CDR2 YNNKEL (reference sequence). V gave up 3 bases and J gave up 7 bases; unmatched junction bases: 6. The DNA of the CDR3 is TGTGCCAGCAGCCAGGGACAGGGGTCGAGGGAGCAGTACTTC. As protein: CASSQGQGSREQYF.

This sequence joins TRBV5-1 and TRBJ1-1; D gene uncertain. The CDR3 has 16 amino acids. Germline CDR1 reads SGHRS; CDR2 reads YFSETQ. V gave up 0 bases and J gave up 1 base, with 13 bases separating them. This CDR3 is CASSLEGGWGNTEAFF. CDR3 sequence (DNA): TGCGCCAGCAGCTTGGAGGGAGGGTGGGGGAACACTGAAGCTTTCTTT.

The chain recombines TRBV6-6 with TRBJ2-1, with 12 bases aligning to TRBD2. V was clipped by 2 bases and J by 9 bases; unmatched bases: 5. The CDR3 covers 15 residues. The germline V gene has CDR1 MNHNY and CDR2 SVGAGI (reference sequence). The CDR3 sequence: CASSYVTSGGGEQFF. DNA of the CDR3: TGTGCCAGCAGTTACGTGACTAGCGGGGGTGGTGAGCAGTTCTTC.

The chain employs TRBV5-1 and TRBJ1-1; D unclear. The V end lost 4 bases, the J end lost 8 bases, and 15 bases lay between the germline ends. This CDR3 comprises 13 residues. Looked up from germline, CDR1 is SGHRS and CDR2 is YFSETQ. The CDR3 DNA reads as TGCGCCAGCAGCCAATCTAATTTCCCCGAAGCTTTCTTT. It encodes CASSQSNFPEAFF.

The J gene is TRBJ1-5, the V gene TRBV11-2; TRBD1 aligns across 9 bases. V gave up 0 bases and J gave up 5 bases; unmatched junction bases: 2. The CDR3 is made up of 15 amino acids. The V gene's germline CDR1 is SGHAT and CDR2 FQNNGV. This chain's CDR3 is CASSLEDRGDQPQHF. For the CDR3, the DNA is TGTGCCAGCAGCTTAGAGGACAGGGGTGATCAGCCCCAGCATTTT.

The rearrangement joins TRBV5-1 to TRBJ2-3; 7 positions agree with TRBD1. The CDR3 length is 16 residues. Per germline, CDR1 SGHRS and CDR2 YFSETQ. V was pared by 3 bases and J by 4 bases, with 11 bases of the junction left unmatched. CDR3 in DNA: TGCGCCAGCAGCTATAACAGGGGCGCAGGGCCAGATACGCAGTATTTT. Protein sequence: CASSYNRGAGPDTQYF. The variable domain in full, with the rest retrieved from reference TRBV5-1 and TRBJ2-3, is KAGVTQTPRYLIKTRGQQVTLSCSPISGHRSVSWYQQTPGQGLQFLFEYFSETQRNKGNFPGRFSGRQFSNSRSEMNVSTLELGDSALYLCASSYNRGAGPDTQYFGPGTRLTVL.